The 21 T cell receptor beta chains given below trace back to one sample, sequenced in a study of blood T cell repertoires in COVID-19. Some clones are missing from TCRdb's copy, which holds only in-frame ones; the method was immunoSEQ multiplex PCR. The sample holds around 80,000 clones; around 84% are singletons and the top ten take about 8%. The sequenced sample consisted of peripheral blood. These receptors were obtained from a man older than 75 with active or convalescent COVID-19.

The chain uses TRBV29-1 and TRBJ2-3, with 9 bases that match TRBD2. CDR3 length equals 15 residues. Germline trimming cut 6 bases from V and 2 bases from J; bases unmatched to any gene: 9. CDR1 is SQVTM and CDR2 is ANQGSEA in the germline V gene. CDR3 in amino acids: CSVFTLAGYTDTQYF. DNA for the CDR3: TGCAGCGTCTTTACGCTAGCGGGGTACACAGATACGCAGTATTTT.

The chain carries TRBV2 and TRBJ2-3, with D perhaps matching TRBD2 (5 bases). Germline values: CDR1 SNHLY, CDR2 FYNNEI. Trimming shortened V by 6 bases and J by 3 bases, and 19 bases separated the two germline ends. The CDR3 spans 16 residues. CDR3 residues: CASRRDRDGRTDTQYF. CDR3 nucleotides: TGTGCCAGCAGGAGGGATAGGGATGGCCGGACAGATACGCAGTATTTT.

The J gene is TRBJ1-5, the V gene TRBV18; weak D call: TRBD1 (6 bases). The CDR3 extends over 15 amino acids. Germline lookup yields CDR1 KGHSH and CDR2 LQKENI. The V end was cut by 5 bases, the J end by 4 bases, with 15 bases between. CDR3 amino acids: CASSVGTLTNQPQHF. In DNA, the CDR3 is TGTGCCAGCTCAGTCGGGACACTTACAAATCAGCCCCAGCATTTT. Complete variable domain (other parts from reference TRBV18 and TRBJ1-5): NAGVMQNPRHLVRRRGQEARLRCSPMKGHSHVYWYRQLPEEGLKFMVYLQKENIIDESGMPKERFSAEFPKEGPSILRIQQVVRGDSAAYFCASSVGTLTNQPQHFGDGTRLSIL.

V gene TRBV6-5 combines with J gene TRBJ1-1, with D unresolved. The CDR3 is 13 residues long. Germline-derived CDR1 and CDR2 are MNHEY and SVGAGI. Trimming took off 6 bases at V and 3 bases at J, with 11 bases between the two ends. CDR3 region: CASSAQVYTEAFF. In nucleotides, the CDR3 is TGTGCCAGCAGCGCCCAGGTCTACACTGAAGCTTTCTTT.

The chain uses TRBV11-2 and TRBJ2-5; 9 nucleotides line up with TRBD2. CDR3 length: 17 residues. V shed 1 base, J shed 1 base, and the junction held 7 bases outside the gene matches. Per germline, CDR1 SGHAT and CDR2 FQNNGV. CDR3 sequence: CASSLVGSSGAQETQYF. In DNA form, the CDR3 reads TGTGCCAGCAGCTTAGTCGGGTCTAGCGGGGCCCAAGAGACCCAGTACTTC.

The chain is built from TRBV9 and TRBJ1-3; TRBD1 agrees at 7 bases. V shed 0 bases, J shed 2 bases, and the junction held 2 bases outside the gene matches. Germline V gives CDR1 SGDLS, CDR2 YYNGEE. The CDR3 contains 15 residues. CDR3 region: CASSVEGQPGNTIYF. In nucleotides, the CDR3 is TGTGCCAGCAGCGTAGAGGGACAGCCTGGAAACACCATATATTTT.

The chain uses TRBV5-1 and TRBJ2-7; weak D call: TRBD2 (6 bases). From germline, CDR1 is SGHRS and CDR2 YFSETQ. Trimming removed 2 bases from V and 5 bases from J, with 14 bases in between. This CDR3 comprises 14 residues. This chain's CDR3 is CASSLGGGSDEQYV. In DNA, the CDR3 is TGCGCCAGCAGCTTAGGTGGGGGGTCCGACGAGCAGTACGTC.

CDR3 protein: CASSQVPSGLFNTGELFF. The CDR3 coding sequence is TGTGCCAGCAGCCAAGTTCCTAGCGGCCTCTTTAACACCGGGGAGCTGTTTTTT. The chain carries TRBV3-1 (or the pseudogene TRBV3-2) and TRBJ2-2; 7 nucleotides agree with TRBD2. The CDR3 sequence is 18 residues long. The V gene's germline CDR1 is LGHDT and CDR2 YNNKEL (reference sequence). Germline trimming cut 1 base from V and 2 bases from J; bases unmatched to any gene: 10.

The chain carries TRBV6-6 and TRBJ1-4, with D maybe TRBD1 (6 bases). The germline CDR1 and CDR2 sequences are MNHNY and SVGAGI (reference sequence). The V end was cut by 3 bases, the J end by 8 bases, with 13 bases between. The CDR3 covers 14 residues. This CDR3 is CASSYRRGEEKLFF. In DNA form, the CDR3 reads TGTGCCAGCAGTTATCGCAGGGGCGAGGAAAAACTGTTTTTT.

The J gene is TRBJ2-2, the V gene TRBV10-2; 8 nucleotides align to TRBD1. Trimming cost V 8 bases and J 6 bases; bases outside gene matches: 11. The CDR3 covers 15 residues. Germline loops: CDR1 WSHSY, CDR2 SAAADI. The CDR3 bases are TGCGCCAGCGGCATAGACAGGGGTGACGCCGGGGAGCTGTTTTTT. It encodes CASGIDRGDAGELFF.

In nucleotides, the CDR3 is TGTGCCAGCAGCTTACGCGGTTTGAAGAAACTGTTTTTT. The encoded protein is CASSLRGLKKLFF. This chain uses TRBV5-8 with TRBJ1-4; the D is unclear. This CDR3 has 13 residues. V was pared by 2 bases and J by 11 bases, with 13 bases between. CDR1 is SGHTS, CDR2 YDEGEE, per germline.

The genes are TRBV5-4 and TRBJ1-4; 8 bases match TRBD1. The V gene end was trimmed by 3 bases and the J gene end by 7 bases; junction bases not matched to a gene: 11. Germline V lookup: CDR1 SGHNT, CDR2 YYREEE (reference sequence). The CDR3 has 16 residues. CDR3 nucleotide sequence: TGTGCCAGCAGCTCACGGTTCACAGGGGGAAGTGAAAAACTGTTTTTT. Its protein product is CASSSRFTGGSEKLFF.

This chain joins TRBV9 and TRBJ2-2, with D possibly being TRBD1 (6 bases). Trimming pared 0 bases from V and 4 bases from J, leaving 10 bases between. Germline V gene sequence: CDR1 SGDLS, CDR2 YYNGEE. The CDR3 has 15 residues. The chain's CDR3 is CASSVAGVATGELFF. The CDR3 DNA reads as TGTGCCAGCAGCGTAGCAGGGGTGGCCACCGGGGAGCTGTTTTTT.

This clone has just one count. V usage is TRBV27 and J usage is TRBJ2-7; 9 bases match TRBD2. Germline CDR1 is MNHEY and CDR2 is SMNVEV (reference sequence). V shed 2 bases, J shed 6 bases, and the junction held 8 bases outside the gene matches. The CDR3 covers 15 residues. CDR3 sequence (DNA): TGTGCCAGCAGTTTACGGCTAGCGGGGTATTCCGAGCAGTACGTC. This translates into CASSLRLAGYSEQYV.

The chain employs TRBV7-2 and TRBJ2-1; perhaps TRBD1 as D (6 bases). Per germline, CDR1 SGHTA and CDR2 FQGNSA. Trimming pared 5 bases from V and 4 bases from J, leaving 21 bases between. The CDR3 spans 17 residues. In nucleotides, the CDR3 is TGTGCCAGCAGCCCAGGGGCGGGCAAACCGGGGTACAATGAGCAGTTCTTC. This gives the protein CASSPGAGKPGYNEQFF.

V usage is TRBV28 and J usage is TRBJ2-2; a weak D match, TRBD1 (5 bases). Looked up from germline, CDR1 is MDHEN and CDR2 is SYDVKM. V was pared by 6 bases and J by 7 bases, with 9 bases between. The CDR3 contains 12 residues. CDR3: CASRRGGGELFF. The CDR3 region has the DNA TGTGCCAGCAGAAGGGGTGGCGGGGAGCTGTTTTTT.

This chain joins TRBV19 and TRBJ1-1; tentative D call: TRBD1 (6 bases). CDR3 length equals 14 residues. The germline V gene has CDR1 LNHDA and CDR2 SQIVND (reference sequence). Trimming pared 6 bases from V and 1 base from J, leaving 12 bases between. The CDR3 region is CASRFTGRNTEAFF. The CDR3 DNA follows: TGTGCCAGTAGGTTTACAGGGCGGAACACTGAAGCTTTCTTT.

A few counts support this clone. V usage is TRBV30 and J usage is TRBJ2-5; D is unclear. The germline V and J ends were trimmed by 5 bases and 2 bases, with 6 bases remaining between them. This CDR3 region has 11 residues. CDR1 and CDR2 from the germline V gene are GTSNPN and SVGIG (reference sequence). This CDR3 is CAWGQQETQYF. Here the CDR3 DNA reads TGTGCCTGGGGCCAGCAAGAGACCCAGTACTTC.

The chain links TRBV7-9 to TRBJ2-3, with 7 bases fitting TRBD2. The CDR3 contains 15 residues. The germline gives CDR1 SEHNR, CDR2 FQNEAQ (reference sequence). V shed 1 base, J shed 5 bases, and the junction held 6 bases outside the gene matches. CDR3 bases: TGTGCCAGCAGCTTAGAAGCGGGGAGGGAAGATACGCAGTATTTT. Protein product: CASSLEAGREDTQYF.

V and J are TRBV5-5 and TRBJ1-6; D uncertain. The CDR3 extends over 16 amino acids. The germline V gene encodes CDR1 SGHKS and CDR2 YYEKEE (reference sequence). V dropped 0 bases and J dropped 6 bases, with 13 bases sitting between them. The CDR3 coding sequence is TGTGCCAGCAGCTTGGGTTTTGGTCAGGTTAATTCACCCCTCCACTTT. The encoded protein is CASSLGFGQVNSPLHF.

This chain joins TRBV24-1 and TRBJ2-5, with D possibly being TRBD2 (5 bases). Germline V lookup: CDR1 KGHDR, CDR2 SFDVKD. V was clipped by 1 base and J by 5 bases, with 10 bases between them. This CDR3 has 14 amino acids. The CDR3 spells CATSDFRGGETQYF. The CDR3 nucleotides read TGTGCCACCAGTGATTTTCGTGGCGGGGAGACCCAGTACTTC.